A single sample is the source of the 15 T cell receptor beta chains below, sequenced in a study of early T cells in non-severe SARS-CoV-2 infection. TCRdb re-called the 5' RACE reads with MiXCR, one entry per CDR3 protein. The sample includes approximately 90,000 distinct CDR3 sequences, about 12% of them seen just once. The source was whole blood, collected at baseline. All receptors come from an adult who was a healthcare worker with PCR-confirmed SARS-CoV-2 infection or an uninfected control (not recorded which).

This clonotype showed up many times. V gene TRBV7-9 combines with J gene TRBJ2-5; TRBD1 matches 7 bases. J gave up 3 bases and V 4 bases, and 5 bases lay outside the gene matches. The V gene's germline CDR1 is SEHNR and CDR2 FQNEAQ (reference sequence). The CDR3 runs to 14 residues. CDR3 nucleotide sequence: TGTGCCAGCAGCTCATACAGGGGTGAAGAGACCCAGTACTTC. It specifies CASSSYRGEETQYF.

This chain uses TRBV25-1 with TRBJ1-2, with D possibly being TRBD1 (5 bases). The CDR3 contains 13 residues. V lost 7 bases to trimming and J lost 8 bases, with 17 bases between them. Germline assignment: CDR1 MGHDK and CDR2 SYGVNS. The CDR3: CASTARGTRGYTF. Here the CDR3 DNA reads TGTGCCAGCACCGCCCGAGGGACGAGAGGCTACACCTTC.

This clonotype was recorded a few times. This rearrangement joins TRBV20-1 to TRBJ2-7; D remains unclear. This CDR3 has 9 residues. In germline, CDR1 is DFQATT, CDR2 SNEGSKA (reference sequence). V lost 4 bases to trimming and J lost 7 bases, with 5 bases between them. The CDR3 here is CSANNEQYF. In DNA, the CDR3 is TGCAGTGCTAATAATGAGCAGTACTTC.

The chain joins TRBV28 to TRBJ1-6; possibly TRBD1 for D (6 bases). CDR3 length: 16 residues. V lost 6 bases and J lost 4, with 16 bases in between. Germline V gives CDR1 MDHEN, CDR2 SYDVKM. CDR3 sequence reads: CASSKGGAAYNSPLHF. The DNA of the CDR3 is TGTGCCAGCAGCAAAGGGGGGGCAGCGTATAATTCACCCCTCCACTTT.

The V gene is TRBV4-2, the J gene TRBJ2-2, with 10 bases identical to TRBD1. The CDR3 consists of 17 residues. V trimming: 0 bases; J trimming: 3 bases; junction bases outside the gene matches: 4. Germline CDR1 reads LGHNA; CDR2 reads YNFKEQ. The CDR3: CASSQEGTGDDTGELFF. The CDR3 nucleotides are TGTGCCAGCAGCCAAGAAGGGACAGGGGATGACACCGGGGAGCTGTTTTTT.

The table lists this clonotype with a few counts. The chain employs TRBV12-3 or TRBV12-4 and TRBJ2-3; D is unclear. Trimming pared 5 bases from V and 2 bases from J, leaving 14 bases between. CDR3 length equals 15 residues. The CDR3 nucleotides are TGTGCCAGCAGTCCTGCGAGTTTCAACACAGATACGCAGTATTTT. Encoded protein: CASSPASFNTDTQYF.

This clonotype is medium-sized within its sample. The chain couples TRBV7-9 to TRBJ2-5; D is uncertain. Trimming left V 4 bases short and J 5 bases short, with 5 bases between. The CDR3 consists of 11 residues. CDR1 is SEHNR, CDR2 FQNEAQ, per germline (reference sequence). The CDR3 coding sequence is TGTGCCAGCAGCTCCTGGGAGACCCAGTACTTC. Its translation is CASSSWETQYF.

This clonotype was seen at least ten times. This chain joins TRBV10-2 and TRBJ2-5; 9 nucleotides agree with TRBD2. This CDR3 is 17 amino acids long. The V segment lost 4 bases and the J segment 2 bases; nucleotides outside the gene matches: 11. Looked up from germline, CDR1 is WSHSY and CDR2 is SAAADI. The CDR3 nucleotides read TGCGCCAGCAGTGTCTCGGGAGCGGGGGGACAGCAAGAGACCCAGTACTTC. It specifies CASSVSGAGGQQETQYF.

V is TRBV18 and J is TRBJ1-1, with a weak D call TRBD1 (6 bases). With 4 bases removed from V and 2 bases from J, the gap between germline ends came to 11 bases. Germline CDR1 is KGHSH and CDR2 is LQKENI. This CDR3 comprises 14 residues. DNA of the CDR3: TGTGCCAGCTCACTCGGACAGCGTAACACTGAAGCTTTCTTT. This encodes CASSLGQRNTEAFF.

This chain connects TRBV9 to TRBJ2-1, with unresolved D. The germline V gene has CDR1 SGDLS and CDR2 YYNGEE. Trimming left V 4 bases short and J 0 bases short, with 11 bases between. This CDR3 has 15 amino acids. In DNA, the CDR3 is TGTGCCAGCAGCATCACTACCAGCTCCTACAATGAGCAGTTCTTC. Its translation: CASSITTSSYNEQFF.

This clonotype was picked up a small number of times. The chain combines TRBV7-9 with TRBJ1-2, with 8 bases lining up with TRBD1. Germline CDR1 reads SEHNR; CDR2 reads FQNEAQ (reference sequence). V lost 4 bases, J lost 6 bases, and 13 bases stayed unmatched. The CDR3 extends over 16 amino acids. Here the CDR3 reads CASSSPRQGAGDGYTF. The CDR3 bases are TGTGCCAGCAGCTCCCCCCGGCAGGGGGCAGGTGATGGCTACACCTTC.

This clonotype was seen only a few times. The V call is TRBV11-3, the J call TRBJ2-7; D is perhaps TRBD2 (5 bases). The CDR3 spans 13 residues. Between the trimmed V and J ends, which lost 1 base and 3 bases, there was a span of 7 bases. Looked up from germline, CDR1 is SGHNT and CDR2 is YENEEA. In nucleotides, the CDR3 is TGTGCCAGCAGCTTAGGAGGGTTCTACGAGCAGTACTTC. Protein product: CASSLGGFYEQYF.

This clonotype has a handful of counts. The chain joins TRBV19 to TRBJ2-3; TRBD1 might be the D (5 bases). CDR3 size: 17 residues. Trimming removed 2 bases at V and 0 bases at J, with 15 bases between. Germline assignment: CDR1 LNHDA and CDR2 SQIVND (reference sequence). CDR3: CASSITAGSPSTDTQYF. The CDR3 bases are TGTGCCAGTAGTATAACTGCAGGGTCCCCAAGCACAGATACGCAGTATTTT.

This clonotype was seen ten or more times. The chain uses TRBV5-1 and TRBJ2-6; TRBD2 might be the D (5 bases). V was shortened by 2 bases and J by 0 bases, with 9 bases between the two germline ends. The germline gives CDR1 SGHRS, CDR2 YFSETQ. The CDR3 covers 16 residues. In DNA form, the CDR3 reads TGCGCCAGCAGCTTAGGACTGATCTCTGGGGCCAACGTCCTGACTTTC. It yields the protein CASSLGLISGANVLTF.

This clonotype has only a few counts. The chain combines TRBV28 with TRBJ1-2; tentative D call: TRBD1 (6 bases). The V gene lost 6 bases and the J gene lost 3 bases, with 11 bases spanning the gap. Germline values: CDR1 MDHEN, CDR2 SYDVKM. CDR3 size: 13 residues. Here the CDR3 DNA reads TGTGCCAGCAGCTCCGGACAGCACTATGGCTACACCTTC. This sequence encodes CASSSGQHYGYTF.